Reported below is one T cell receptor (beta chain). Ten or more counts support this clonotype. Its specific antigen is unknown. Qualities for individual bases were not recorded, and no much larger clone is one base off. This specimen belongs to a study of identical twins (dated by TCRdb to the mid-2010s). For the wider study: The study deep-sequenced TCR alpha and beta repertoires from monozygotic twins, unrelated adults of various ages and cord blood to test whether fetal clonotypes persist. Replicate twin experiments were performed at different times using different library preparation protocols to rule out contamination.

Library prep was done by 5' RACE. Instrument used: Illumina HiSeq 2000. A universal primer binding site was introduced by template switching, and a unique molecular identifier was present in the final cDNA, enabling accurate counting of TCR cDNA molecules. First-strand cDNA for TCR alpha and beta chains was synthesized from specific primers in the conserved constant-segment region. To control for contamination, every cDNA library was double barcoded, receiving both a SMART-Mk sample barcode and Illumina barcodes. TruSeq adapter sequences and Illumina sample barcodes were added in two successive PCR steps. The Illumina HiSeq platform was used with custom primers to sequence TCR alpha and beta cDNA libraries. The original pipeline was this. Unique molecular identifiers were extracted from raw reads with MiGEC, and CDR3 positions were determined with MiXCR. For each individual, recombination models were inferred using an EM algorithm with the repgenHMM and IGoR tools. The analysis of shared clonotypes was done with the tcR package in R, with sharing normalized by the product of cloneset sizes. To study raw recombination free of thymic and clonal selection effects, out-of-frame nonproductive sequences were analyzed. Using fastp trimming at Q25 and MiXCR clonotype assembly, TCRdb reanalyzed the public sequencing data and kept in-frame beta chains. Each entry merges the rows of one CDR3 protein and shows their most common DNA and genes. TCRdb, rather than the study authors, made the V and J calls. The sample data list 350,000 to 450,000 distinct CDR3 sequences, and roughly 18% of these were observed just once. The ten largest account for 9% to 15% of the sample.

V loses 1 base at its end and J loses 4 bases; junction bases beyond the gene matches: 1. CDR1 and CDR2, looked up from the germline V gene (reference sequence), are DFQATT and SNEGSKA. The CDR3 numbers 14 residues from cysteine through phenylalanine. Only CDR3 DNA is held: 42 bases, read in frame from base 1. General conclusions and limits of the study: Compared with coincidental sharing between unrelated individuals, out-of-frame TCR alpha sequences shared between twins had an excess of sequences with low generation probability. Because the same donors could not be followed over many years, the conclusions relied on cross-sectional statistical analysis. Recombination models systematically underestimated out-of-frame TCR alpha sharing in monozygotic twins but agreed with sharing between unrelated individuals. Excess twin sharing in beta out-of-frame sequences was weaker because fewer shared sequences lowered the signal-to-noise ratio. Abundant cord blood beta clonotypes had fewer insertions, young adult naive repertoires showed a similar but weaker trend, and memory repertoires showed no such trend. Zero-insertion analyses could be partly confounded by invariant T cells such as MAIT and iNKT, although diverse VJ usage argued against such confounding for most clonotypes.

Every donor was a healthy Caucasian. Three unrelated non-twin adults were also sequenced: a male aged 18 to 29, a male aged 50 to 59 and a female aged 50 to 59. Using Miltenyi CD45RO+ enrichment and human naive T-cell isolation kits, memory (CD45RO+) and naive T cells were isolated from PBMC. This clonotype was obtained from a man over 45 in good health. The sequenced material came from naive T cells sorted from blood. The sample's cell subset or site label, decoded: cells isolated with a human naive T-cell isolation kit. This chain joins TRBV20-1 to TRBJ2-2, and 9 junction bases match TRBD2. The DNA is TGCAGTGCTAGAGTTAGCGGGAGCACCGGGGAGCTGTTTTTT. This encodes CSARVSGSTGELFF.